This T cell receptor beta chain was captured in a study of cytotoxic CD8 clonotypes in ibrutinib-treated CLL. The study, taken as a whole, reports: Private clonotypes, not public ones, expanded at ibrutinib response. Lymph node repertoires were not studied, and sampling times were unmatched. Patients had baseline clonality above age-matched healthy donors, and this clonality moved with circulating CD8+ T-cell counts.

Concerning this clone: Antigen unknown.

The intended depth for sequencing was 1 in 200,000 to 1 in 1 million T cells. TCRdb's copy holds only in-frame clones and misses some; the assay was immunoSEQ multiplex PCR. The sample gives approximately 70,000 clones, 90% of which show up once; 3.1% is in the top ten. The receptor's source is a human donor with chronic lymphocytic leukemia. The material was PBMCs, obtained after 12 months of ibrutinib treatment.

The CDR3 nucleotides read TGTGCCAGCAGCGACGAAGGATCCGAGCAGTACTTC. This encodes CASSDEGSEQYF. J is TRBJ2-7 and V is TRBV5-5; D uncertain. Looked up from germline, CDR1 is SGHKS and CDR2 is YYEKEE (reference sequence). There are 12 residues in the CDR3. Between the trimmed V and J ends, which lost 4 bases and 6 bases, there was a span of 11 bases.